These T cell receptor beta chains were read from a single sample in a study of T-cell memory formation after mild COVID-19. TCRdb processed the 5' RACE reads anew with MiXCR; each CDR3 protein has one entry. The sample carries approximately 210,000 distinct CDR3 sequences, more than 25% recorded once. Sequencing was carried out using PBMCs or a T cell subset sorted from them (not recorded which). These receptors all stem from an adult woman who had mild COVID-19 (a few samples of this study predate the infection). Cell type and time point are not known. Each CDR3 is given with its conserved first and last residue. D genes are given only for firm matches. Rows may omit the clone size; those that give it use once, few, many or a size class.

TRBJ2-7 | TRBD2 | TRBV5-5 | few | TGTGCCAGCAGCTTGGGGATGGGACTAGCGGCCTACGAGCAGTACTTC | CASSLGMGLAAYEQYF
TRBJ1-2 | . | TRBV3-1 | . | TGTGCCAGCAGCCAAGATTTCGGGGTTGGCTACACCTTC | CASSQDFGVGYTF
TRBJ2-3 | . | TRBV5-1 | many | TGTGCCAGCAGCTTAGGTACGACAGATACGCAGTATTTT | CASSLGTTDTQYF
TRBJ1-2 | TRBD1 | TRBV25-1 | few | TGTGCCAGCAGTAGGGCAGGGGGCAACTATGGCTACACCTTC | CASSRAGGNYGYTF
TRBJ2-5 | . | TRBV18 | few | TGTGCCAGCTCACCGGGGGTTCAGCAAGAGACCCAGTACTTC | CASSPGVQQETQYF
TRBJ2-3 | TRBD2 | TRBV10-3 | few | TGTGCCATCAGTCCTAGCGGGGGGGCAGGAGATACGCAGTATTTT | CAISPSGGAGDTQYF
TRBJ1-1 | . | TRBV15 | few | TGTGCCACCAGCACGGAGACTAACACTGAAGCTTTCTTT | CATSTETNTEAFF
TRBJ2-3 | . | TRBV7-3 | many | TGTGCCAGCAGCTTAATGGGAACTCGCACAGATACGCAGTATTTT | CASSLMGTRTDTQYF
TRBJ2-1 | . | TRBV30 | few | TGTGCCTGGAGATCGGACGCGAGCTCCTACAATGAGCAGTTCTTC | CAWRSDASSYNEQFF
TRBJ1-2 | TRBD1 | TRBV20-1 | few | TGCAGTGCTAGAGATGGCCAGGGGGGCGGCTACACCTTC | CSARDGQGGGYTF